Following are 23 T cell receptor beta chains from one sample sequenced in a study of blood T cells in healthy people across ages. Next came a second PCR, run for about 6 to 11 cycles, which used a sample-barcoded 5' primer along with a J-beta primer mix. TCRdb reprocessed the 5' RACE reads via MiXCR and lists one record per CDR3 protein. The table has some 880,000 distinct CDR3 sequences, around 36% seen once. The specimen was blood. These receptors all stem from a man younger than 35 in good health.

The rearrangement joins TRBV2 to TRBJ2-1; D may be TRBD1 (6 bases). Germline-derived CDR1 and CDR2 are SNHLY and FYNNEI. The CDR3 length is 14 residues. Trimming pared 8 bases from V and 8 bases from J, leaving 19 bases between. The CDR3 protein is CASRPGTIGYEQFF. In nucleotides, the CDR3 is TGTGCCAGCCGACCCGGGACAATCGGTTATGAGCAGTTCTTC.

The rearrangement links TRBV5-4 to TRBJ1-2; D not resolved. Germline V gene data show CDR1 as SGHNT and CDR2 as YYREEE (reference sequence). V lost 0 bases, J lost 2 bases, and 5 bases lay in between. The CDR3 is 13 amino acids. The CDR3 coding sequence is TGTGCCAGCAGCTTGGACGAGAACTATGGCTACACCTTC. Residues: CASSLDENYGYTF.

This clonotype was seen only once. This may arise from a read error, as a much more abundant clone is one base away. The rearrangement joins TRBV12-3 or TRBV12-4 to TRBJ1-5, with D hard to call. CDR3 length equals 12 residues. Deletions cut 8 bases from V and 2 bases from J, with 7 bases between. The CDR3 protein is CASGVRNQPQHF. Written as DNA, the CDR3 is TGTGCCAGCGGAGTTCGCAATCAGCCCCAGCATTTT.

The V call is TRBV4-3, the J call TRBJ2-7, with D unclear. Looked up from germline, CDR1 is LGHNA and CDR2 is YSLEER. This CDR3 has 13 amino acids. With 0 bases removed from V and 7 bases from J, the gap between germline ends came to 10 bases. The CDR3 sequence: CASSQDPTWEQYF. The CDR3 nucleotides are TGCGCCAGCAGCCAAGATCCTACTTGGGAGCAGTACTTC.

The J gene is TRBJ1-1, the V gene TRBV6-2 or TRBV6-3, with D possibly TRBD1 on 6 matching bases. Trimming pared 6 bases from V and 12 bases from J, leaving 17 bases between. This CDR3 region has 12 residues. The germline V gene encodes CDR1 MNHEY and CDR2 SVGEGT. CDR3 DNA: TGTGCCAGCAGCACCGGGACAATTGGGTCTTTCTTT. This encodes CASSTGTIGSFF.

The chain combines TRBV2 with TRBJ1-3; unclear D gene. The CDR3 consists of 11 residues. Germline loops: CDR1 SNHLY, CDR2 FYNNEI. Trimming removed 8 bases at V and 15 bases at J, with 17 bases between. CDR3 coding DNA: TGTGCCAGCTTGGGTAGAGACGGGCAATATTTT. Translation gives CASLGRDGQYF.

A few counts support this clonotype. The gene calls are TRBV28 and TRBJ1-1; D ambiguous. The V end lost 6 bases, the J end lost 4 bases, and 12 bases lay between the germline ends. CDR3 length: 13 amino acids. Germline assignment: CDR1 MDHEN and CDR2 SYDVKM. The CDR3 here is CASSKGRPTEAFF. In DNA, the CDR3 is TGTGCCAGCAGCAAAGGACGACCCACTGAAGCTTTCTTT.

This clonotype was counted many times. The gene calls are TRBV5-1 and TRBJ2-7; tentative D call: TRBD1 (6 bases). CDR1 SGHRS and CDR2 YFSETQ come from the germline V gene. The ends were cut back, 4 bases at V and 5 bases at J, with 16 bases in the middle. The CDR3 totals 14 residues. The CDR3 protein is CASSADQGTHEQYF. The CDR3 DNA is TGCGCCAGCAGCGCGGATCAGGGGACCCACGAGCAGTACTTC.

This chain links TRBV7-8 with TRBJ2-5, with 10 nucleotides matching TRBD1. The CDR3 is made up of 16 amino acids. Losses at the gene ends were 5 bases for V and 0 bases for J; bases not matched to a gene: 6. Germline CDR1 SGHVS, CDR2 FQNEAQ. The CDR3 spells CASSNRDRGYQETQYF. The DNA for the CDR3 is TGTGCCAGCAGCAACAGGGACAGGGGATACCAAGAGACCCAGTACTTC. Supplemented by reference TRBV7-8 and TRBJ2-5, the full variable domain reads GAGVSQSPRYKVAKRGQDVALRCDPISGHVSLFWYQQALGQGPEFLTYFQNEAQLDKSGLPSDRFFAERPEGSVSTLKIQRTQQEDSAVYLCASSNRDRGYQETQYFGPGTRLLVL.

The rearrangement joins TRBV12-3 or TRBV12-4 to TRBJ1-2, with D possibly TRBD1 on 6 matching bases. This CDR3 is built from 16 residues. Trimming took off 3 bases at V and 10 bases at J, with 24 bases between the two ends. The CDR3 here is CASSFGRNRVGVVYTF. DNA of the CDR3: TGTGCCAGCAGTTTCGGGAGGAACAGGGTAGGGGTTGTCTACACCTTC.

This clonotype turned up a few times. DNA of the CDR3: TGTGCCAGCAGCCCCGCGAGCGGGGGGGACCTGGGGGATACGCAGTATTTT. Protein sequence: CASSPASGGDLGDTQYF. The V gene is TRBV3-1, the J gene TRBJ2-3, with TRBD2 identical over 10 bases. V lost 4 bases, J lost 6 bases, and 13 bases stayed unmatched. Germline V gene sequence: CDR1 LGHDT, CDR2 YNNKEL (reference sequence). The CDR3 loop spans 17 amino acids.

This chain links TRBV20-1 with TRBJ2-5; 8 nucleotides agree with TRBD2. The junction had 15 bases not matched to a gene; V was cut back by 3 bases and J by 0 bases. The germline V gene has CDR1 DFQATT and CDR2 SNEGSKA (reference sequence). CDR3 length: 18 residues. CDR3 DNA sequence: TGCAGTGCTAGGACAGCGACAGACGGGGGGGCTTACCAAGAGACCCAGTACTTC. Amino acid sequence: CSARTATDGGAYQETQYF.

The gene calls are TRBV4-3 and TRBJ2-5, with 8 bases matching TRBD2. Germline values: CDR1 LGHNA, CDR2 YSLEER. The CDR3 totals 18 residues. J was trimmed by 11 bases and V by 4 bases; bases with no gene match: 24. The CDR3 loop reads CASSPNPTGGLLSNEQYF. As DNA, the CDR3 is TGCGCCAGCAGCCCCAACCCCACGGGGGGGCTCCTCTCCAATGAGCAGTACTTC.

The V and J genes are TRBV27 and TRBJ2-7, with D unclear. This CDR3 is built from 13 residues. Trimming stripped 5 bases from V and 2 bases from J, with 10 bases between. Germline values: CDR1 MNHEY, CDR2 SMNVEV (reference sequence). CDR3 DNA sequence: TGTGCCAGCAGTGCCCGTGGAGCCTACGAGCAGTACTTC. Translating gives CASSARGAYEQYF.

J is TRBJ2-1 and V is TRBV5-1; TRBD1 aligns across 11 bases. This CDR3 contains 14 residues. Germline CDR1 is SGHRS and CDR2 is YFSETQ. Losses at the gene ends were 2 bases for V and 6 bases for J; bases not matched to a gene: 1. In nucleotides, the CDR3 is TGCGCCAGCAGCTTCGGACAGGGGGCCAATGAGCAGTTCTTC. Its translation: CASSFGQGANEQFF.

This clonotype showed up just a few times. This chain joins TRBV15 and TRBJ2-7; 7 bases line up with TRBD2. The junction had 17 bases not matched to a gene; V was cut back by 5 bases and J by 7 bases. The CDR3 consists of 16 residues. Germline CDR1 LNHNV, CDR2 YYDKDF (reference sequence). CDR3: CATSARTSLGYNEQYF. The CDR3 DNA reads as TGTGCCACCAGCGCCCGGACTAGTTTGGGTTACAATGAGCAGTACTTC.

This chain joins TRBV6-1 and TRBJ2-5; 14 bases are shared with TRBD2. J gave up 1 base and V 6 bases, and 7 bases lay outside the gene matches. The CDR3 contains 17 residues. Germline V gives CDR1 MNHNS, CDR2 SASEGT. As DNA, the CDR3 is TGTGCCAGCAGAGGACTAGCGGGGGGTCCAGCCCAAGAGACCCAGTACTTC. As protein: CASRGLAGGPAQETQYF.

This clonotype has just a few counts. The rearrangement uses TRBV12-3 or TRBV12-4 and TRBJ1-1; D not resolved. V gave up 6 bases and J gave up 1 base, with 12 bases separating them. This CDR3 region has 14 residues. DNA of the CDR3: TGTGCCAGCAGCTTGGCAAGAACGAACACTGAAGCTTTCTTT. It yields the protein CASSLARTNTEAFF.

The gene calls are TRBV4-3 and TRBJ1-4; D unresolved. The CDR3 loop spans 17 amino acids. The V gene lost 3 bases and the J gene lost 5 bases, with 19 bases spanning the gap. CDR1 is LGHNA, CDR2 YSLEER, per germline. This chain's CDR3 is CASSQARNELENEKLFF. The DNA for the CDR3 is TGCGCCAGCAGCCAGGCCAGAAACGAGCTAGAGAATGAAAAACTGTTTTTT.

Many counts were recorded for this clonotype. The rearrangement joins TRBV5-1 to TRBJ2-3; D remains unclear. The CDR3 loop spans 14 amino acids. Between the trimmed V and J ends, which lost 0 bases and 2 bases, there was a span of 7 bases. From germline, CDR1 is SGHRS and CDR2 YFSETQ. The CDR3 nucleotides read TGCGCCAGCAGCTTGGAAGGGTACACAGATACGCAGTATTTT. It codes for CASSLEGYTDTQYF.

This clonotype was picked up many times. V and J are TRBV15 and TRBJ1-2; tentative D call: TRBD1 (6 bases). Trimming stripped 0 bases from V and 7 bases from J, with 15 bases between. The CDR3 loop spans 15 amino acids. The germline V gene encodes CDR1 LNHNV and CDR2 YYDKDF (reference sequence). CDR3 loop: CATSREPGGRSGYTF. The CDR3 DNA reads TGTGCCACCAGCAGAGAACCCGGGGGCCGTTCTGGCTACACCTTC. The full variable domain, rest sourced from reference TRBV15 and TRBJ1-2, is DAMVIQNPRYQVTQFGKPVTLSCSQTLNHNVMYWYQQKSSQAPKLLFHYYDKDFNNEADTPDNFQSRRPNTSFCFLDIRSPGLGDTAMYLCATSREPGGRSGYTFGSGTRLTVV.

The chain uses TRBV29-1 and TRBJ1-1; TRBD1 matches at 7 bases. The CDR3 length is 14 residues. The germline V gene has CDR1 SQVTM and CDR2 ANQGSEA. V trimming: 3 bases; J trimming: 1 base; junction bases outside the gene matches: 5. As DNA, the CDR3 is TGCAGCGTTGAGATAACAGGGGCGAACACTGAAGCTTTCTTT. It is translated as CSVEITGANTEAFF.

This clonotype was recorded many times. This sequence joins TRBV12-3 or TRBV12-4 and TRBJ2-4; 12 positions match TRBD2. Trimming took 4 bases from V and 12 from J; bases not matched to a gene: 4. This CDR3 is 13 amino acids long. The CDR3 loop reads CASSSSSGGGQYF. In DNA, the CDR3 is TGTGCCAGCAGTTCCTCTAGCGGGGGGGGTCAGTACTTC.